Listed below are T cell receptor beta chains from one sample, sequenced in a study of T cells after yellow fever vaccination. One entry per CDR3 protein, called by TCRdb with MiXCR from the 5' RACE reads. The sample lists 230,000 or so distinct CDR3 sequences; approximately 6.3% were seen once. The source was CD4+ T cells sorted from PBMCs, collected on the day of the yellow fever booster vaccination. The source is a man aged 25 to 40 who received the YFV17D yellow fever vaccine. Both conserved end residues are trimmed from each CDR3.

j_call	v_call	cdr3_aa
TRBJ2-5	TRBV5-1	ASSYGGVQETQY
TRBJ2-1	TRBV5-1	ASSAHREGNEQF
TRBJ2-5	TRBV6-5	ASSYPPTSGSWETQY
TRBJ2-5	TRBV20-1	SGSGYQETQY
TRBJ2-2	TRBV10-3	AIAGGLTGELF
TRBJ2-3	TRBV5-1	ASSFERPTDTQY
TRBJ2-1	TRBV29-1	SVDRSDSSYNEQF
TRBJ1-1	TRBV5-5	ASSSTLQGRYTEAF
TRBJ2-3	TRBV12-3/TRBV12-4	ASSLRDRKDTQY
TRBJ1-1	TRBV10-2	ASLNSGSNTEAF
TRBJ2-5	TRBV7-2	ASSLRLAGNQETQY
TRBJ2-3	TRBV20-1	SASRWGLGTDTQY